This TCR beta chain was found in a study of cytomegalovirus exposure and HLA in healthy donors. Primers: 60 Vbeta forward and 13 Jbeta reverse. This table comes from immunoSEQ multiplex PCR, and its TCRdb copy is limited to in-frame clones, with some not included. The sample holds under 200,000 clones, about four fifths seen once. The donors were healthy bone marrow donors. Per the germline V gene, CDR1 is LGHNA and CDR2 is YSLEER. The V gene end was trimmed by 1 base and the J gene end by 4 bases; junction bases not matched to a gene: 7. The CDR3 consists of 15 residues. Findings of the study overall: Donor immune exposure was known only as CMV serostatus. What TCR beta sequences reportedly achieved was accurate prediction of HLA-A and HLA-B alleles in most subjects.

There are a few counts of this clone. The antigen remains undetermined. The chain uses TRBV4-3 and TRBJ2-7; 7 bases are shared with TRBD2. The sequenced material came from PBMCs. This TCR was recovered from a male donor in good health and CMV-seropositive. Written as DNA, the CDR3 is TGCGCCAGCAGCCAAGGGGCGGGAGTCTTGTACGAGCAGTACTTC. This translates into CASSQGAGVLYEQYF.